A single sample gave rise to the 23 T cell receptor beta chains below, sequenced in a study of blood T cells in healthy people across ages. A second about 7 to 11 cycle PCR used barcoded and J-beta primers. TCRdb passed the 5' RACE reads through MiXCR, listing each CDR3 protein once. Here the sample spans 700,000 or so distinct CDR3 sequences, roughly two fifths being singletons. Sequences were obtained from blood. The receptors stem from an elderly man in good health.

This clonotype was seen a handful of times. V and J are TRBV7-9 and TRBJ2-2; 8 positions agree with TRBD1. Germline CDR1 is SEHNR and CDR2 is FQNEAQ (reference sequence). This CDR3 comprises 14 residues. V was pared by 6 bases and J by 5 bases, with 5 bases of the junction left unmatched. Here the CDR3 DNA reads TGTGCCAGCAGACCGGGACAGGCGACCGGGGAGCTGTTTTTT. This sequence encodes CASRPGQATGELFF. Together with reference TRBV7-9 and TRBJ2-2, the CDR3 gives the full variable domain: DTGVSQNPRHKITKRGQNVTFRCDPISEHNRLYWYRQTLGQGPEFLTYFQNEAQLEKSRLLSDRFSAERPKGSFSTLEIQRTEQGDSAMYLCASRPGQATGELFFGEGSRLTVL.

The chain combines TRBV12-3 or TRBV12-4 with TRBJ1-2; 7 bases line up with TRBD1. J lost 8 bases, V lost 3 bases, and 9 bases had no gene match. The CDR3 covers 14 residues. DNA for the CDR3: TGTGCCAGCAGTTTTTTTGACAGGGCGGACGGCTACACCTTC. The encoded protein is CASSFFDRADGYTF.

CDR3 sequence reads: CSAPSGAYNEQFF. The CDR3 DNA reads as TGCAGTGCCCCTAGCGGGGCTTACAATGAGCAGTTCTTC. The V and J genes are TRBV20-1 and TRBJ2-1; TRBD2 aligns across 9 bases. Germline V lookup: CDR1 DFQATT, CDR2 SNEGSKA (reference sequence). The length of the CDR3 is 13 residues. V shed 6 bases and J 4 bases; nucleotides not matched to a gene: 4.

The V gene is TRBV20-1, the J gene TRBJ2-3, with D uncertain. Trimming cost V 6 bases and J 6 bases, with 10 bases left between them. Germline V lookup: CDR1 DFQATT, CDR2 SNEGSKA (reference sequence). This CDR3 comprises 11 residues. Here the CDR3 reads CSAPVIDTQYF. The CDR3 DNA reads as TGCAGTGCACCCGTAATCGATACGCAGTATTTT.

The V and J genes are TRBV14 and TRBJ2-2, with 9 bases matching TRBD1. CDR1 is SGHDN and CDR2 is FVKESK in the germline V gene. J was trimmed by 1 base and V by 3 bases; bases with no gene match: 3. This CDR3 spans 16 amino acids. Here the CDR3 reads CASSQNRGLNTGELFF. CDR3 nucleotides: TGTGCCAGCAGCCAGAACAGGGGGCTGAACACCGGGGAGCTGTTTTTT. Complete variable domain (other parts from reference TRBV14 and TRBJ2-2): EAGVTQFPSHSVIEKGQTVTLRCDPISGHDNLYWYRRVMGKEIKFLLHFVKESKQDESGMPNNRFLAERTGGTYSTLKVQPAELEDSGVYFCASSQNRGLNTGELFFGEGSRLTVL.

This chain uses TRBV27 with TRBJ2-2, with a possible D match to TRBD2 (6 bases). The V gene's germline CDR1 is MNHEY and CDR2 SMNVEV (reference sequence). The CDR3 loop spans 13 amino acids. V was cut by 5 bases and J by 6 bases, with 10 bases left in between. In nucleotides, the CDR3 is TGTGCCAGCAGTGGCGGGGATGCCGGGGAGCTGTTTTTT. Translated: CASSGGDAGELFF.

The chain links TRBV7-2 to TRBJ2-1, with D hard to call. V lost 1 base, J lost 8 bases, and 12 bases lay in between. CDR3 length: 14 amino acids. CDR1 is SGHTA, CDR2 FQGNSA, per germline. The CDR3 protein is CASSLGSGRHEQFF. In DNA, the CDR3 is TGTGCCAGCAGCTTAGGATCAGGAAGACATGAGCAGTTCTTC. The whole variable domain, filled in from reference TRBV7-2 and TRBJ2-1, reads GAGVSQSPSNKVTEKGKDVELRCDPISGHTALYWYRQSLGQGLEFLIYFQGNSAPDKSGLPSDRFSAERTGGSVSTLTIQRTQQEDSAVYLCASSLGSGRHEQFFGPGTRLTVL.

The chain has TRBV9 and TRBJ2-1; D is unclear. V was cut by 0 bases and J by 8 bases, with 24 bases left in between. Germline CDR1 reads SGDLS; CDR2 reads YYNGEE. The CDR3 is 18 residues long. The CDR3 protein is CASSVATWTEGYRDEQFF. DNA of the CDR3: TGTGCCAGCAGCGTAGCTACATGGACCGAAGGCTATCGGGATGAGCAGTTCTTC.

The J gene is TRBJ2-1, the V gene TRBV6-6; no reliable D call. Germline-derived CDR1 and CDR2 are MNHNY and SVGAGI (reference sequence). The CDR3 sequence is 14 residues long. V was trimmed by 0 bases and J by 8 bases, leaving 11 bases between them. CDR3 bases: TGTGCCAGCAGTTACTCAATCCTTCGCCATGAGCAGTTCTTC. It yields the protein CASSYSILRHEQFF.

The chain couples TRBV12-3 or TRBV12-4 to TRBJ2-6, with D unresolved. The CDR3 covers 15 residues. V was pared by 10 bases and J by 1 base, with 14 bases between. Written as DNA, the CDR3 is TGTGCCAACAGACCCAACAGATCTGGGGCCAACGTCCTGACTTTC. This sequence encodes CANRPNRSGANVLTF.

The table lists this clonotype with a few counts. This chain uses TRBV29-1 with TRBJ2-3; D remains ambiguous. With 4 bases removed from V and 2 bases from J, the gap between germline ends came to 13 bases. CDR1 and CDR2 from the germline V gene are SQVTM and ANQGSEA. CDR3 length: 14 amino acids. This CDR3 reads CSVGLGPPTDTQYF. In nucleotides, the CDR3 is TGCAGCGTTGGTTTAGGTCCCCCCACAGATACGCAGTATTTT.

The gene calls are TRBV10-3 and TRBJ2-2; D is possibly TRBD2 (6 bases). V was clipped by 10 bases and J by 2 bases, with 8 bases between them. CDR3 size: 12 residues. CDR1 ENHRY and CDR2 SYGVKD come from the germline V gene. CDR3 nucleotide sequence: TGTGCCACGGGACTCAACACCGGGGAGCTGTTTTTT. It specifies CATGLNTGELFF.

Details on this clonotype: Being one base from a much bigger clone, this may be a read error. This chain uses TRBV5-1 with TRBJ2-1; D may be TRBD1 (6 bases). The CDR3 loop spans 14 amino acids. Between the trimmed V and J ends, which lost 4 bases and 13 bases, there was a span of 21 bases. The V gene's germline CDR1 is SGHRS and CDR2 YFSETQ. The CDR3 nucleotides read TGCGCCAGCAGCCCAACCGGGACACAAGAGACCCAGTTCTTC. Translated, it gives CASSPTGTQETQFF.

This clonotype was found a few times. V is TRBV7-2 and J is TRBJ2-1; no definite D call. The length of the CDR3 is 13 residues. V was clipped by 5 bases and J by 8 bases, with 13 bases between them. Germline-derived CDR1 and CDR2 are SGHTA and FQGNSA. CDR3 sequence reads: CASSQPLVDEQFF. CDR3 nucleotide sequence: TGTGCCAGCAGCCAACCTCTAGTTGATGAGCAGTTCTTC.

In its sample, this clonotype was seen a few times. The chain has TRBV29-1 and TRBJ1-1; 11 bases are a match to TRBD1. With V trimmed by 3 bases and J by 4 bases, 7 bases remained unmatched. Germline assignment: CDR1 SQVTM and CDR2 ANQGSEA. The CDR3 has 15 amino acids. This CDR3 is CSVEAGGQGGTEAFF. The CDR3 DNA follows: TGCAGCGTTGAGGCGGGGGGACAGGGGGGCACTGAAGCTTTCTTT.

The chain recombines TRBV7-2 with TRBJ1-2; D perhaps matches TRBD1 (6 bases). This CDR3 contains 13 residues. Germline lookup yields CDR1 SGHTA and CDR2 FQGNSA. V gave up 6 bases and J gave up 9 bases, with 17 bases separating them. The DNA of the CDR3 is TGTGCCAGCAGTAACGGGGGGCTCTACCGCTACACCTTC. This codes for CASSNGGLYRYTF.

This rearrangement joins TRBV10-1 to TRBJ1-2; D not certain. The V gene lost 5 bases and the J gene lost 4 bases, with 11 bases spanning the gap. The CDR3 runs to 13 residues. CDR1 is WNHNN, CDR2 SYGVQD, per germline (reference sequence). The CDR3 sequence is CASSTDPSYGYTF. CDR3 sequence (DNA): TGCGCCAGCAGTACGGACCCAAGCTATGGCTACACCTTC.

The V and J genes are TRBV9 and TRBJ2-2, with TRBD2 identical over 9 bases. The CDR3 loop spans 16 amino acids. Germline CDR1 reads SGDLS; CDR2 reads YYNGEE. J lost 4 bases, V lost 2 bases, and 6 bases had no gene match. The CDR3 bases are TGTGCCAGCAGCGTTGCTAGCGGGGTCGGCACCGGGGAGCTGTTTTTT. It encodes CASSVASGVGTGELFF.

This clonotype was detected a few times. V usage is TRBV20-1 and J usage is TRBJ2-5, with TRBD1 identical over 8 bases. Trimming removed 0 bases from V and 5 bases from J; junction bases left unmatched: 8. CDR1 and CDR2 from the germline V gene are DFQATT and SNEGSKA (reference sequence). The CDR3 sequence is 15 residues long. CDR3 protein: CSARDSAGGAETQYF. For the CDR3, the DNA is TGCAGTGCTAGAGATTCTGCAGGGGGCGCGGAGACCCAGTACTTC.

This clonotype was counted ten times or more. This chain uses TRBV4-2 with TRBJ2-3; 7 bases map to TRBD2. The CDR3 has 16 amino acids. The J segment lost 0 bases and the V segment lost 4 bases, leaving 7 bases of the junction unmatched. Germline-derived CDR1 and CDR2 are LGHNA and YNFKEQ. The CDR3 is CASSLNERGSTDTQYF. The DNA for the CDR3 is TGTGCCAGCAGCCTAAACGAGCGGGGAAGCACAGATACGCAGTATTTT.

J is TRBJ2-3 and V is TRBV28; 10 bases align to TRBD2. The ends lost 6 bases at V and 5 bases at J; junction bases unmatched: 14. The germline V gene has CDR1 MDHEN and CDR2 SYDVKM. CDR3 size: 17 residues. The CDR3 DNA is TGTGCCAGCAGACCACAGGGACTAGCGAGAGTAAAAGATACGCAGTATTTT. It is translated as CASRPQGLARVKDTQYF.

The chain combines TRBV5-1 with TRBJ2-1; D unclear. The germline V gene encodes CDR1 SGHRS and CDR2 YFSETQ. V lost 4 bases and J lost 1, with 15 bases in between. CDR3 length equals 16 residues. The CDR3 is CASSLTLGGSYNEQFF. CDR3 coding DNA: TGCGCCAGCAGCCTCACCCTTGGCGGTTCCTACAATGAGCAGTTCTTC.

The chain is built from TRBV7-9 and TRBJ1-4, with 11 bases identical to TRBD1. This CDR3 is 15 amino acids long. CDR1 and CDR2 from the germline V gene are SEHNR and FQNEAQ (reference sequence). Losses at the gene ends were 1 base for V and 7 bases for J; bases not matched to a gene: 2. CDR3 coding DNA: TGTGCCAGCAGCTTAGAAGGGACAGGGGGTGAAAAACTGTTTTTT. This encodes CASSLEGTGGEKLFF.